The 15 T cell receptor beta chains given below trace back to one sample, sequenced in a study of blood T cell repertoires in COVID-19. The data were produced by immunoSEQ multiplex PCR, yet TCRdb's version contains in-frame clones alone and is incomplete. The data hold 20,000 to 25,000 clones, with about nine tenths observed a single time. Sequencing input: peripheral blood. Source of these receptors: a woman in her seventies with active COVID-19.

The table lists this clone with a count of one. The V gene is TRBV10-3, the J gene TRBJ1-1; 7 bases are shared with TRBD1. The CDR3 spans 17 residues. V gave up 4 bases and J gave up 2 bases; unmatched junction bases: 13. Germline loops: CDR1 ENHRY, CDR2 SYGVKD. CDR3 in amino acids: CAISGVIRGDSNTEAFF. DNA of the CDR3: TGTGCCATCAGTGGGGTAATCAGGGGGGACTCAAACACTGAAGCTTTCTTT.

The chain is built from TRBV20-1 and TRBJ1-5; perhaps TRBD1 as D (5 bases). Germline-derived CDR1 and CDR2 are DFQATT and SNEGSKA (reference sequence). The CDR3 covers 15 residues. The ends were cut back, 3 bases at V and 15 bases at J, with 27 bases in the middle. In DNA form, the CDR3 reads TGCAGTGCTAGTCCCTTGGGCCTAGGGGATATCAGAGGGCATTTT. This gives the protein CSASPLGLGDIRGHF.

This chain's CDR3 is CASSSGTGYYEQYF. The CDR3 coding sequence is TGTGCCAGCAGCTCCGGGACAGGGTACTACGAGCAGTACTTC. This chain joins TRBV7-2 and TRBJ2-7; 9 nucleotides match TRBD1. V dropped 4 bases and J dropped 3; count of bases not matched to a gene: 4. In germline, CDR1 is SGHTA, CDR2 FQGNSA. CDR3 length: 14 amino acids. The whole variable domain, filled in from reference TRBV7-2 and TRBJ2-7, reads GAGVSQSPSNKVTEKGKDVELRCDPISGHTALYWYRQSLGQGLEFLIYFQGNSAPDKSGLPSDRFSAERTGGSVSTLTIQRTQQEDSAVYLCASSSGTGYYEQYFGPGTRLTVT.

This clone appeared once. The chain recombines TRBV5-8 with TRBJ2-5; 11 nucleotides line up with TRBD2. The CDR3 spans 16 residues. The V and J ends lost 4 bases and 4 bases, in that order; junction bases with no gene match: 9. The germline V gene encodes CDR1 SGHTS and CDR2 YDEGEE. The CDR3 reads CASSPYLAGGGETQYF. The CDR3 DNA is TGTGCCAGCAGCCCATATTTAGCGGGAGGGGGAGAGACCCAGTACTTC.

J is TRBJ1-4 and V is TRBV4-2; D unclear. The CDR3 is made up of 17 amino acids. V lost 1 base and J 4 bases, leaving 16 bases between the germline ends. Germline V CDR1 and CDR2: LGHNA, YNFKEQ. The CDR3 loop is CASSQVGVTEFNEKLFF. The CDR3, as DNA: TGTGCCAGCAGCCAAGTCGGGGTAACGGAGTTTAATGAAAAACTGTTTTTT.

The chain has TRBV19 and TRBJ1-5; D possibly corresponds to TRBD1 (5 bases). The CDR3 length is 14 residues. CDR1 and CDR2 from the germline V gene are LNHDA and SQIVND (reference sequence). The V and J ends lost 3 bases and 5 bases respectively, with 11 bases between them. CDR3 bases: TGTGCCAGTAGTATCCGGACGGGGGATCAGCCCCAGCATTTT. Residues: CASSIRTGDQPQHF. Based on the CDR3 plus reference TRBV19 and TRBJ1-5, the full variable domain is DGGITQSPKYLFRKEGQNVTLSCEQNLNHDAMYWYRQDPGQGLRLIYYSQIVNDFQKGDIAEGYSVSREKKESFPLTVTSAQKNPTAFYLCASSIRTGDQPQHFGDGTRLSIL.

This chain uses TRBV4-2 with TRBJ1-2; possibly TRBD1 for D (6 bases). Trimming pared 0 bases from V and 0 bases from J, leaving 8 bases between. Germline loops: CDR1 LGHNA, CDR2 YNFKEQ. The CDR3 is 15 amino acids. The chain's CDR3 is CASSQDRGANYGYTF. The CDR3 DNA follows: TGTGCCAGCAGCCAAGACAGGGGAGCTAACTATGGCTACACCTTC.

This clone was seen just once. This chain joins TRBV27 and TRBJ1-1, with D hard to call. V lost 2 bases to trimming and J lost 1 base, with 8 bases between them. Germline V gene data show CDR1 as MNHEY and CDR2 as SMNVEV (reference sequence). This CDR3 comprises 14 residues. The DNA of the CDR3 is TGTGCCAGCAGTTTACGGGTCGCGAACACTGAAGCTTTCTTT. It encodes CASSLRVANTEAFF.

This sequence joins TRBV19 and TRBJ2-1, with 10 bases matching TRBD2. The germline CDR1 and CDR2 sequences are LNHDA and SQIVND (reference sequence). The CDR3 sequence is 16 residues long. After removal of 6 bases from V and 4 bases from J, the junction contained 9 bases not matched to a gene. The CDR3 bases are TGTGCCAGTAGAAATGGACTAGCGGCAGTATACAATGAGCAGTTCTTC. It translates to CASRNGLAAVYNEQFF. Complete variable domain (other parts from reference TRBV19 and TRBJ2-1): DGGITQSPKYLFRKEGQNVTLSCEQNLNHDAMYWYRQDPGQGLRLIYYSQIVNDFQKGDIAEGYSVSREKKESFPLTVTSAQKNPTAFYLCASRNGLAAVYNEQFFGPGTRLTVL.

The genes are TRBV28 and TRBJ2-7, with a possible D match to TRBD1 (6 bases). Deletions cut 5 bases from V and 4 bases from J, with 15 bases between. The V gene's germline CDR1 is MDHEN and CDR2 SYDVKM. This CDR3 contains 14 residues. The CDR3 loop is CASSRYGTSYEQYF. The DNA for the CDR3 is TGTGCCAGCAGTCGTTACGGGACAAGTTACGAGCAGTACTTC.

This rearrangement joins TRBV16 to TRBJ1-2, with D maybe TRBD1 (6 bases). Germline CDR1 is KGHSY and CDR2 is FQNENV. The ends were cut back, 4 bases at V and 4 bases at J, with 16 bases in the middle. CDR3 size: 15 residues. Here the CDR3 DNA reads TGTGCCAGCAGCCCGAAGGGACATAATTCCTATGGCTACACCTTC. Amino acid sequence: CASSPKGHNSYGYTF.

V and J are TRBV18 and TRBJ1-2; D might be TRBD1 (6 bases). Trimming pared 4 bases from V and 7 bases from J, leaving 16 bases between. Germline CDR1 reads KGHSH; CDR2 reads LQKENI. CDR3 size: 14 residues. In nucleotides, the CDR3 is TGTGCCAGCTCACGGGGACAATTCGCGCGTGGCTACACCTTC. Translating it yields CASSRGQFARGYTF.

This clone appeared once. This chain uses TRBV6-6 with TRBJ1-2, with TRBD1 as a possible D gene (6 bases). V gave up 4 bases and J gave up 7 bases, with 16 bases separating them. Per germline, CDR1 MNHNY and CDR2 SVGAGI (reference sequence). CDR3 length equals 14 residues. The CDR3 reads CASSWDTKQGGYTF. The CDR3 coding sequence is TGTGCCAGCAGTTGGGACACTAAACAGGGTGGCTACACCTTC.

This chain joins TRBV4-2 and TRBJ1-6; 10 positions agree with TRBD1. The V and J ends lost 1 base and 0 bases, in that order; junction bases with no gene match: 6. Germline V gives CDR1 LGHNA, CDR2 YNFKEQ. The CDR3 has 19 residues. The CDR3 spells CASSQAGQGESSYNSPLHF. Here the CDR3 DNA reads TGTGCCAGCAGCCAAGCCGGACAGGGGGAAAGCTCCTATAATTCACCCCTCCACTTT.

This clone has just one count. The genes are TRBV2 and TRBJ1-5; weak D call: TRBD1 (5 bases). The CDR3 is 15 residues long. Trimming took off 4 bases at V and 3 bases at J, with 13 bases between the two ends. CDR1 is SNHLY, CDR2 FYNNEI, per germline. CDR3 sequence: CASSVRTGVNQPQHF. Written as DNA, the CDR3 is TGTGCCAGCAGTGTAAGAACGGGGGTCAATCAGCCCCAGCATTTT. Drawing the rest from reference TRBV2 and TRBJ1-5, the complete variable domain is EPEVTQTPSHQVTQMGQEVILRCVPISNHLYFYWYRQILGQKVEFLVSFYNNEISEKSEIFDDQFSVERPDGSNFTLKIRSTKLEDSAMYFCASSVRTGVNQPQHFGDGTRLSIL.